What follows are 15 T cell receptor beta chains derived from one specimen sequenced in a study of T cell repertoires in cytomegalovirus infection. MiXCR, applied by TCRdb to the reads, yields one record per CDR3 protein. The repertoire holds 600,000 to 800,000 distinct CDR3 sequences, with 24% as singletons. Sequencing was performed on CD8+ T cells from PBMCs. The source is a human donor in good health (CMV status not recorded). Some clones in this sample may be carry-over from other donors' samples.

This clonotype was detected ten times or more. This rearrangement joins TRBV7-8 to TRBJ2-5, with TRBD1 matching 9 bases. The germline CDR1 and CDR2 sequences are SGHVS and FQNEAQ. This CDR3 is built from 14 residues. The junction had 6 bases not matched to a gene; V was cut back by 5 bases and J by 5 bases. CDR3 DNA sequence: TGTGCCAGCAGCCTACAGGGGGCTCGGGAGACCCAGTACTTC. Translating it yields CASSLQGARETQYF.

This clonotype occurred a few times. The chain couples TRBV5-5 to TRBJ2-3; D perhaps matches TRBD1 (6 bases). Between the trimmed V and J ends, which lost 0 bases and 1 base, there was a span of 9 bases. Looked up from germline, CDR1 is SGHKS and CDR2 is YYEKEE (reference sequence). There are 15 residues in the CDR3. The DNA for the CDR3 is TGTGCCAGCAGCTTGGACAAGGGGGGCACAGATACGCAGTATTTT. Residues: CASSLDKGGTDTQYF.

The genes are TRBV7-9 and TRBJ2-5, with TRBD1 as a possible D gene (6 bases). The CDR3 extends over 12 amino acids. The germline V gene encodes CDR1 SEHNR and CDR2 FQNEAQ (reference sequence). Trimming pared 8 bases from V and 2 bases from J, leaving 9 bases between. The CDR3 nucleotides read TGTGCCAGCTGGACAGCTCAAGAGACCCAGTACTTC. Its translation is CASWTAQETQYF.

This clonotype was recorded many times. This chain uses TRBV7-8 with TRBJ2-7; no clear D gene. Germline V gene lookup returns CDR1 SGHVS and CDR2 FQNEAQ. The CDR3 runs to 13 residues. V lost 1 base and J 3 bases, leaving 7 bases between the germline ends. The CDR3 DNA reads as TGTGCCAGCAGCTTAGTTGGCGGCTACGAGCAGTACTTC. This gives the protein CASSLVGGYEQYF. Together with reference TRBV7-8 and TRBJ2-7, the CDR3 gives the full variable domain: GAGVSQSPRYKVAKRGQDVALRCDPISGHVSLFWYQQALGQGPEFLTYFQNEAQLDKSGLPSDRFFAERPEGSVSTLKIQRTQQEDSAVYLCASSLVGGYEQYFGPGTRLTVT.

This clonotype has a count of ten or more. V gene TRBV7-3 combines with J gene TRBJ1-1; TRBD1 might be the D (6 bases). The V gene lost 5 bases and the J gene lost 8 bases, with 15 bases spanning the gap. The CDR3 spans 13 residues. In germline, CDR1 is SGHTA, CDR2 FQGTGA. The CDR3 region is CASSTEGGLEAFF. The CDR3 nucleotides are TGTGCCAGCAGCACCGAGGGGGGCCTCGAAGCTTTCTTT.

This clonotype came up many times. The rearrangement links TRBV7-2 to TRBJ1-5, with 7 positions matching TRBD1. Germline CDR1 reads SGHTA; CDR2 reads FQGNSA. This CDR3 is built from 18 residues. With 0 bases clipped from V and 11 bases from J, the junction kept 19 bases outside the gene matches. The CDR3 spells CASSLALGAGGGPAAQHF. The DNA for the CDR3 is TGTGCCAGCAGCTTAGCGCTCGGGGCAGGAGGGGGCCCAGCAGCCCAGCATTTT.

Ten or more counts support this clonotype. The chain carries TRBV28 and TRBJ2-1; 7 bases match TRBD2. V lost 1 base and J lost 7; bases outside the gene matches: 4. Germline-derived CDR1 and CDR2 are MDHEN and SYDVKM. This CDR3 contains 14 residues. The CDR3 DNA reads TGTGCCAGCAGTTTATTTGGGGGAGGGAATGAGCAGTTCTTC. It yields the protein CASSLFGGGNEQFF.

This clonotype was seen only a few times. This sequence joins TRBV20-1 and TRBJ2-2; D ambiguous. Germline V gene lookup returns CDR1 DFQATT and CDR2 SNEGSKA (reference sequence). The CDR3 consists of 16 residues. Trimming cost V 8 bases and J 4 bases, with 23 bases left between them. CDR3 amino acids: CSPNLYDAKGTGELFF. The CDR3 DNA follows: TGCAGTCCGAACCTATACGACGCAAAAGGCACCGGGGAGCTGTTTTTT.

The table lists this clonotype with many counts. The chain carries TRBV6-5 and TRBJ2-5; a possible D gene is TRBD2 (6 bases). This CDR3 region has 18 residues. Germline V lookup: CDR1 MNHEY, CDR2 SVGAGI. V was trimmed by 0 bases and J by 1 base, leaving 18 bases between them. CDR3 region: CASSYSVNPRGGQETQYF. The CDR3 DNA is TGTGCCAGCAGTTACTCCGTCAATCCTAGGGGAGGCCAAGAGACCCAGTACTTC.

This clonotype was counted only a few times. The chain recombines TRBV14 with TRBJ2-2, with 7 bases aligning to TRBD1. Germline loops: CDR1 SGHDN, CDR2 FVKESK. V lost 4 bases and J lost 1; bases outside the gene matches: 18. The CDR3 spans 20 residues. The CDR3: CASSLESWDSHPKNTGELFF. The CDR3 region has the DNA TGTGCCAGCAGCCTAGAATCATGGGACAGCCACCCCAAGAACACCGGGGAGCTGTTTTTT.

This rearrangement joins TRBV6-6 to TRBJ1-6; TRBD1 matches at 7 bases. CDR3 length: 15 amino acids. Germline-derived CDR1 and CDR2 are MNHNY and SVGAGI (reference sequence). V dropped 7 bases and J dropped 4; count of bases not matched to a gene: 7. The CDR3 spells CASNPPGQYNSPLHF. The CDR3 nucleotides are TGTGCCAGCAATCCTCCGGGACAGTATAATTCACCCCTCCACTTT.

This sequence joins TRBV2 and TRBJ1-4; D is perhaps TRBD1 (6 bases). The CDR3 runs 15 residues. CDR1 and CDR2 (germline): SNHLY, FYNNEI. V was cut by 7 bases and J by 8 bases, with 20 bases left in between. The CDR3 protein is CASIARQQGGEKLFF. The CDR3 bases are TGTGCCAGCATCGCCCGACAACAGGGAGGAGAAAAACTGTTTTTT. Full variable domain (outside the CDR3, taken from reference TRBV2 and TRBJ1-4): EPEVTQTPSHQVTQMGQEVILRCVPISNHLYFYWYRQILGQKVEFLVSFYNNEISEKSEIFDDQFSVERPDGSNFTLKIRSTKLEDSAMYFCASIARQQGGEKLFFGSGTQLSVL.

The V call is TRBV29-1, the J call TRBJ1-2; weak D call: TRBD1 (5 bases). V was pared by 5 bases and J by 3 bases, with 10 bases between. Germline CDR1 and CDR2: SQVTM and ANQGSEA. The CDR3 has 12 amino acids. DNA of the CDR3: TGCAGCGTTCTGGGGCCTTACTATGGCTACACCTTC. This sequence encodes CSVLGPYYGYTF.

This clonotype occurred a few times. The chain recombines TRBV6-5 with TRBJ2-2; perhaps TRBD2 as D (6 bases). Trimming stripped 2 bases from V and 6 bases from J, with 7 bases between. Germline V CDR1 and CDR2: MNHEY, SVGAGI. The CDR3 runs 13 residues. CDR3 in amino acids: CASSYRESGELFF. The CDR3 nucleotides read TGTGCCAGCAGTTACCGGGAGTCCGGGGAGCTGTTTTTT.

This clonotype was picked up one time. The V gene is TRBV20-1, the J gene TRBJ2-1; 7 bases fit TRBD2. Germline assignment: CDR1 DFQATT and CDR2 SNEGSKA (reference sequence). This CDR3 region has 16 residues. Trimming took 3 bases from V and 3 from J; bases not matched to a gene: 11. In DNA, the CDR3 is TGCAGTGCTAGTCTACGGGCGGGAGCCCTCTACAATGAGCAGTTCTTC. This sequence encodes CSASLRAGALYNEQFF.